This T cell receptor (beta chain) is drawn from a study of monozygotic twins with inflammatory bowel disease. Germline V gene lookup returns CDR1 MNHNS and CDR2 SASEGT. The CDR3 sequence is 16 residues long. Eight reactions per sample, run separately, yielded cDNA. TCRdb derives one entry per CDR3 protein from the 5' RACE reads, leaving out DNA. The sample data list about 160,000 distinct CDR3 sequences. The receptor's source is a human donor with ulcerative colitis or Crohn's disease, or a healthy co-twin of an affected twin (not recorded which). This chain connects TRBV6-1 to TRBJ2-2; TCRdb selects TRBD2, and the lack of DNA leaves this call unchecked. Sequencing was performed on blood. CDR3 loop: CASRNTGVGGTGELFF.